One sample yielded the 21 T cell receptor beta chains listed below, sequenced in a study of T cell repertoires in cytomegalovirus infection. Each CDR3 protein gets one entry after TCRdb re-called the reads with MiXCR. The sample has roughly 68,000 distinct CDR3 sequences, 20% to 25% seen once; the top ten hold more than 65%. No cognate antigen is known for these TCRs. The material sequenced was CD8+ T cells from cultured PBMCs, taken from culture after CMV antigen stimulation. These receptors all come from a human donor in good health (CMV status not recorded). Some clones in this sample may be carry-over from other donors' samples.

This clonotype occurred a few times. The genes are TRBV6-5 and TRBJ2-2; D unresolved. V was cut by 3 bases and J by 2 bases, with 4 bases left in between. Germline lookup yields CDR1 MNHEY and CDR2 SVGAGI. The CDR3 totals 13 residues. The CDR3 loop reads CASSYSNTGELFF. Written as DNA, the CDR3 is TGTGCCAGCAGTTATTCAAACACCGGGGAGCTGTTTTTT.

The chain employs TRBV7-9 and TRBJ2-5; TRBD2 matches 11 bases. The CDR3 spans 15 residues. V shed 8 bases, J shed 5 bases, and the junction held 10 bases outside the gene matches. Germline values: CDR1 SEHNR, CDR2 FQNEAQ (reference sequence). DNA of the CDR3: TGTGCCAGCGGACTATTAGCGGGGGGGCATGAGACCCAGTACTTC. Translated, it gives CASGLLAGGHETQYF.

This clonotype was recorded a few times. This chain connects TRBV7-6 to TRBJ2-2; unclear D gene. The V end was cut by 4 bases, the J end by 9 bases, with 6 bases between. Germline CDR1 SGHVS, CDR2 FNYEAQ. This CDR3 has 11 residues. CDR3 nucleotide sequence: TGTGCCAGCAGCTCCCCCAGGGAGCTGTTTTTT. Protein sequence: CASSSPRELFF.

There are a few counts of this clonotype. The DNA for the CDR3 is TGTGCCAGCAGCTTGGCAAGGACAGGGGTATACACCGGGGAGCTGTTTTTT. The encoded protein is CASSLARTGVYTGELFF. The chain is built from TRBV11-2 and TRBJ2-2; 9 nucleotides align to TRBD1. Germline V lookup: CDR1 SGHAT, CDR2 FQNNGV. V gave up 3 bases and J gave up 3 bases; unmatched junction bases: 8. The CDR3 consists of 17 residues.

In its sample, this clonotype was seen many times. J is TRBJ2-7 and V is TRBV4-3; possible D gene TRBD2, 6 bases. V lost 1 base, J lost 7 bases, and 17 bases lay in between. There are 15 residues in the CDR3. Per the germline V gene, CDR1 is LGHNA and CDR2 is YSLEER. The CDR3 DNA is TGCGCCAGCAGCCAAGGCTCCGGGGGTTCCTTTGAGCAGTACTTC. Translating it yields CASSQGSGGSFEQYF.

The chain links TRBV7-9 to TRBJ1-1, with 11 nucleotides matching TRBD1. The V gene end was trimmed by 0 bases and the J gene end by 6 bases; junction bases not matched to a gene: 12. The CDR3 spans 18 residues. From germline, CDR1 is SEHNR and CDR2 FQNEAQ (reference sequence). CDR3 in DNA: TGTGCCAGCAGCTTAGCCGGGACAGGGGGTTCGGTGTTCCCTGAAGCTTTCTTT. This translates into CASSLAGTGGSVFPEAFF.

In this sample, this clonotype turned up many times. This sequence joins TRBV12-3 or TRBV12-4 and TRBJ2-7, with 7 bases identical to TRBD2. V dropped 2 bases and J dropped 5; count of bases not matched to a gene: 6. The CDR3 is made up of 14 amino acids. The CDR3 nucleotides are TGTGCCAGCAGTTTAAGGGGACTAACCCACGAGCAGTACTTC. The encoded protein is CASSLRGLTHEQYF.

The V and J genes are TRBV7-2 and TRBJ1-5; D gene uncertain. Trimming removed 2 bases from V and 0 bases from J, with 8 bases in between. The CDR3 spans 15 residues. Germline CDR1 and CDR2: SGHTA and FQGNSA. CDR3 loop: CASSLILYSNQPQHF. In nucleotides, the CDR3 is TGTGCCAGCAGCTTAATCCTCTATAGCAATCAGCCCCAGCATTTT.

In DNA, the CDR3 is TGCAGCGTTGTAGGACCCTATGGGTCCTACGAGCAGTACTTC. It encodes CSVVGPYGSYEQYF. The V gene is TRBV29-1, the J gene TRBJ2-7; D is ambiguous. The V end lost 4 bases, the J end lost 1 base, and 14 bases lay between the germline ends. The CDR3 extends over 14 amino acids. The V gene's germline CDR1 is SQVTM and CDR2 ANQGSEA.

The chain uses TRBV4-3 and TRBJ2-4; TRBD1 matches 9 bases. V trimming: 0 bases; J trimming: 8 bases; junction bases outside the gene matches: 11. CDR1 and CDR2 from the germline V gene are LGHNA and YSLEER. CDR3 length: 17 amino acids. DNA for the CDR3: TGCGCCAGCAGCCAAGAAGTTTTCGGGACAGGGAGGGACATTCAGTACTTC. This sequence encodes CASSQEVFGTGRDIQYF.

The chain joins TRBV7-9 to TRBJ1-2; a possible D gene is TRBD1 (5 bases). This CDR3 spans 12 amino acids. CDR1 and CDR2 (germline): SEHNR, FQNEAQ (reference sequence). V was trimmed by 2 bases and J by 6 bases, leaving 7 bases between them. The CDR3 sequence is CASSLSGHGYTF. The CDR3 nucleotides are TGTGCCAGCAGCTTATCAGGGCATGGCTACACCTTC.

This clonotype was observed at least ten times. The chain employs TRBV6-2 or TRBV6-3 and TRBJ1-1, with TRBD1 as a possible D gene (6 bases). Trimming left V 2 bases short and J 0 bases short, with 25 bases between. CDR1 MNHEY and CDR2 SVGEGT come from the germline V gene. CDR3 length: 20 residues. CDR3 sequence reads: CASSYAVARQAGQMNTEAFF. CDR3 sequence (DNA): TGTGCCAGCAGTTACGCGGTCGCAAGACAGGCAGGGCAAATGAACACTGAAGCTTTCTTT.

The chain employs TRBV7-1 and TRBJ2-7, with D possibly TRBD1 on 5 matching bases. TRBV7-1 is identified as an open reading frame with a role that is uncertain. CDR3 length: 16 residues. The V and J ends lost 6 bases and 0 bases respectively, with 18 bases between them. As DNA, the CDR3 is TGTGCCAGCAGTATCAACCCCAGGGCAGACTCCTACGAGCAGTACTTC. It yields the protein CASSINPRADSYEQYF.

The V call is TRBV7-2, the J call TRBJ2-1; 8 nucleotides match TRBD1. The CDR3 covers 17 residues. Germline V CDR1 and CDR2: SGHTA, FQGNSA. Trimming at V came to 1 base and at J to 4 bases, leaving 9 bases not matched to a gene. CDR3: CASSLELDRALYNEQFF. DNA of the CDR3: TGTGCCAGCAGCTTAGAGCTGGACAGGGCTTTGTACAATGAGCAGTTCTTC.

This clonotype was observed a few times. CDR3 sequence: CASSEAGTYGYTF. CDR3 nucleotide sequence: TGTGCCAGCTCGGAGGCGGGCACCTATGGCTACACCTTC. The chain combines TRBV13 with TRBJ1-2; the D is unclear. Per germline, CDR1 PRHDT and CDR2 FYEKMQ (reference sequence). The CDR3 covers 13 residues. Trimming stripped 8 bases from V and 4 bases from J, with 14 bases between.

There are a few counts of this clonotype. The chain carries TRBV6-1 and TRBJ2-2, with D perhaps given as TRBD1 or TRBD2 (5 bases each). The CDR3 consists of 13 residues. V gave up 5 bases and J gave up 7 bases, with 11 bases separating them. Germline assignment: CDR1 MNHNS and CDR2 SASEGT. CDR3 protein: CASSFWGRGELFF. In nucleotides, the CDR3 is TGTGCCAGCAGTTTTTGGGGACGCGGGGAGCTGTTTTTT.

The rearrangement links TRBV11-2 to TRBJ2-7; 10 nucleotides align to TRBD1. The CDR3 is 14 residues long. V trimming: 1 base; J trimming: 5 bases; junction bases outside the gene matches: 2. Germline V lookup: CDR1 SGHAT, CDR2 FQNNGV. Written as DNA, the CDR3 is TGTGCCAGCAGCTTAGGACAGGGGGCGAACGAGCAGTACTTC. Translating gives CASSLGQGANEQYF.

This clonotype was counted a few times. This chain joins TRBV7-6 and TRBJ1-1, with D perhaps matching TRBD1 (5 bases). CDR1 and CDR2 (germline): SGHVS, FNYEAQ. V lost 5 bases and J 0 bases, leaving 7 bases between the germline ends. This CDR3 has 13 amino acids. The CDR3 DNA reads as TGTGCCAGCAGCCTACAGGTGAACACTGAAGCTTTCTTT. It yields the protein CASSLQVNTEAFF.

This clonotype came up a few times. The CDR3 DNA sequence: TGCGCCAGCAGCTTGGAGGTGGGGCATGGTGAGCAGTTCTTC. Translated: CASSLEVGHGEQFF. This chain links TRBV5-1 with TRBJ2-1; D may be TRBD1 (5 bases). Per the germline V gene, CDR1 is SGHRS and CDR2 is YFSETQ. CDR3 length equals 14 residues. Between the trimmed V and J ends, which lost 0 bases and 9 bases, there was a span of 13 bases.

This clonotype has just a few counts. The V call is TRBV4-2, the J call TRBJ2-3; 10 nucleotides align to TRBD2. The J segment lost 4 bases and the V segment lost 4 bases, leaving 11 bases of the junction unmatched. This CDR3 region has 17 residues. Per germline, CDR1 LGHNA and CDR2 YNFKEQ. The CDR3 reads CASSPHLVAGGADTQYF. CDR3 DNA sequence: TGTGCCAGCAGCCCCCACCTAGTAGCGGGGGGCGCAGATACGCAGTATTTT.

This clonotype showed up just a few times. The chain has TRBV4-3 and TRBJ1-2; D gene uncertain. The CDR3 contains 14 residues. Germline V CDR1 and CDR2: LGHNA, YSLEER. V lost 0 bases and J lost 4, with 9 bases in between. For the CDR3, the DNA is TGCGCCAGCAGCCAAGATTCTTACACCTATGGCTACACCTTC. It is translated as CASSQDSYTYGYTF.